A single sample gave rise to the 18 T cell receptor beta chains below, sequenced in a study of cytomegalovirus exposure and HLA in healthy donors. The PCR made use of 60 Vbeta and 13 Jbeta primers. The assay was immunoSEQ multiplex PCR, and TCRdb's table has in-frame clones only and misses some. Its listing shows 95,000 to 150,000 clones. The specimen was PBMCs. These receptors were collected from a man aged 18 to 35 in good health and CMV-seronegative.

V is TRBV19 and J is TRBJ1-2; tentative D call: TRBD1 (5 bases). V lost 4 bases to trimming and J lost 1 base, with 10 bases between them. The CDR3 contains 14 residues. Germline V lookup: CDR1 LNHDA, CDR2 SQIVND (reference sequence). The CDR3 nucleotides are TGTGCCAGTAGTACCATTGACAGTAACTATGGCTACACCTTC. Amino acids: CASSTIDSNYGYTF. Drawing the rest from reference TRBV19 and TRBJ1-2, the complete variable domain is DGGITQSPKYLFRKEGQNVTLSCEQNLNHDAMYWYRQDPGQGLRLIYYSQIVNDFQKGDIAEGYSVSREKKESFPLTVTSAQKNPTAFYLCASSTIDSNYGYTFGSGTRLTVV.

The chain links TRBV5-8 to TRBJ2-1; TRBD2 matches 8 bases. The junction had 8 bases not matched to a gene; V was cut back by 0 bases and J by 9 bases. This CDR3 is built from 15 residues. Germline CDR1 SGHTS, CDR2 YDEGEE. The CDR3, as DNA: TGTGCCAGCAGCTTGGCGTTAGCGGGAAACTGTGAGCAGTTCTTC. It codes for CASSLALAGNCEQFF.

The chain is built from TRBV7-9 and TRBJ2-2; 8 nucleotides match TRBD1. CDR1 is SEHNR and CDR2 is FQNEAQ in the germline V gene (reference sequence). J gave up 5 bases and V 5 bases, and 7 bases lay outside the gene matches. The CDR3 covers 15 residues. CDR3 amino acids: CASSPGQGRTGELFF. CDR3 coding DNA: TGTGCCAGCAGCCCAGGACAGGGAAGGACCGGGGAGCTGTTTTTT.

The rearrangement uses TRBV7-8 and TRBJ2-3, with D perhaps TRBD1 (5 bases). The CDR3 length is 15 residues. Per germline, CDR1 SGHVS and CDR2 FQNEAQ. V was clipped by 4 bases and J by 8 bases, with 19 bases between them. The CDR3 DNA follows: TGTGCCAGCAGCTCCCGCGATGGGGCTACTGGTACGCAGTATTTT. Translation gives CASSSRDGATGTQYF.

This chain connects TRBV6-1 to TRBJ2-7, with 11 bases lining up with TRBD2. Germline V gene sequence: CDR1 MNHNS, CDR2 SASEGT. There are 16 residues in the CDR3. Unmatched junction bases numbered 5, after V lost 4 bases and J lost 0 bases. In nucleotides, the CDR3 is TGTGCCAGCAGTGTGACTAGCGGGGATAGCTCCTACGAGCAGTACTTC. This gives the protein CASSVTSGDSSYEQYF.

V is TRBV14 and J is TRBJ1-1; a possible D gene is TRBD1 (6 bases). The CDR3 is 14 amino acids. CDR1 is SGHDN and CDR2 is FVKESK in the germline V gene. V gave up 4 bases and J gave up 1 base, with 10 bases separating them. The CDR3 DNA is TGTGCCAGCAGCCGCCAGGGACAGAACACTGAAGCTTTCTTT. It encodes CASSRQGQNTEAFF. Based on the CDR3 plus reference TRBV14 and TRBJ1-1, the full variable domain is EAGVTQFPSHSVIEKGQTVTLRCDPISGHDNLYWYRRVMGKEIKFLLHFVKESKQDESGMPNNRFLAERTGGTYSTLKVQPAELEDSGVYFCASSRQGQNTEAFFGQGTRLTVV.

This rearrangement joins TRBV5-6 to TRBJ1-2, with unresolved D. This CDR3 region has 12 residues. Germline V gene data show CDR1 as SGHDT and CDR2 as YYEEEE. Trimming left V 1 base short and J 4 bases short, with 5 bases between. CDR3 sequence reads: CASSLKAYGYTF. In nucleotides, the CDR3 is TGTGCCAGCAGCTTGAAAGCCTATGGCTACACCTTC.

The rearrangement joins TRBV2 to TRBJ1-2; D gene unclear. Germline V gene sequence: CDR1 SNHLY, CDR2 FYNNEI. The V and J ends lost 8 bases and 3 bases respectively, with 13 bases between them. This CDR3 region has 13 residues. This chain's CDR3 is CASPEATDYGYTF. Written as DNA, the CDR3 is TGTGCCAGCCCTGAGGCAACCGACTATGGCTACACCTTC.

The chain carries TRBV5-1 and TRBJ2-3; 7 positions match TRBD2. Germline trimming cut 0 bases from V and 4 bases from J; bases unmatched to any gene: 5. The CDR3 loop spans 15 amino acids. Germline CDR1 is SGHRS and CDR2 is YFSETQ. The DNA for the CDR3 is TGCGCCAGCAGCTTGGACCCTAGCGGAGCAGATACGCAGTATTTT. Translated, it gives CASSLDPSGADTQYF.

The chain joins TRBV5-4 to TRBJ1-2, with a possible D match to TRBD1 (5 bases). The CDR3 extends over 15 amino acids. Germline V gene sequence: CDR1 SGHNT, CDR2 YYREEE (reference sequence). V lost 2 bases to trimming and J lost 5 bases, with 16 bases between them. The DNA of the CDR3 is TGTGCCAGCAGCTTCCCCCAGGGATTATCATATGGCTACACCTTC. This sequence encodes CASSFPQGLSYGYTF.

This chain joins TRBV11-2 and TRBJ1-1, with TRBD1 identical over 8 bases. Trimming took 3 bases from V and 11 from J; bases not matched to a gene: 14. Germline CDR1 SGHAT, CDR2 FQNNGV. The CDR3 has 15 residues. CDR3 protein: CASSLEPGQVLGAFF. The CDR3 bases are TGTGCCAGCAGCTTGGAACCGGGACAGGTGCTGGGGGCTTTCTTT.

The gene calls are TRBV6-4 and TRBJ2-3, with 9 bases lining up with TRBD2. The junction had 6 bases not matched to a gene; V was cut back by 6 bases and J by 2 bases. This CDR3 has 15 residues. Germline loops: CDR1 MRHNA, CDR2 SNTAGT. The CDR3 DNA sequence: TGTGCCAGCAGATCGACTAGCGGCCTCACAGATACGCAGTATTTT. Translating it yields CASRSTSGLTDTQYF.

The V gene is TRBV5-1, the J gene TRBJ2-7; 8 bases agree with TRBD1. The CDR3 loop spans 14 amino acids. J gave up 5 bases and V 4 bases, and 8 bases lay outside the gene matches. Per germline, CDR1 SGHRS and CDR2 YFSETQ. CDR3 protein: CASSPRTGSHEQYF. CDR3 coding DNA: TGCGCCAGCAGCCCCAGGACAGGGTCCCACGAGCAGTACTTC.

CDR3 residues: CASSLSSGVGQETQYF. CDR3 nucleotides: TGCGCCAGCAGCTTGTCGTCGGGAGTGGGGCAAGAGACCCAGTACTTC. The rearrangement joins TRBV5-1 to TRBJ2-5; D is possibly TRBD2 (6 bases). Germline V gene data show CDR1 as SGHRS and CDR2 as YFSETQ. The CDR3 is 16 residues long. V was pared by 1 base and J by 2 bases, with 15 bases between. Drawing the rest from reference TRBV5-1 and TRBJ2-5, the complete variable domain is KAGVTQTPRYLIKTRGQQVTLSCSPISGHRSVSWYQQTPGQGLQFLFEYFSETQRNKGNFPGRFSGRQFSNSRSEMNVSTLELGDSALYLCASSLSSGVGQETQYFGPGTRLLVL.

The CDR3 DNA reads as TGTGCCACCGGGACTGGCTACGAGCAGTACTTC. It encodes CATGTGYEQYF. The chain employs TRBV25-1 and TRBJ2-5; D is possibly TRBD2 (6 bases). The J call may not be correct, given that the DNA end is closer to TRBJ2-7. Germline V CDR1 and CDR2: MGHDK, SYGVNS. The CDR3 totals 11 residues.

The chain is built from TRBV11-3 and TRBJ1-1; maybe TRBD1 (5 bases). V was pared by 0 bases and J by 3 bases, with 8 bases between. This CDR3 spans 14 amino acids. Per the germline V gene, CDR1 is SGHNT and CDR2 is YENEEA. CDR3 sequence reads: CASSLDGGDTEAFF. As DNA, the CDR3 is TGTGCCAGCAGCTTAGACGGGGGGGACACTGAAGCTTTCTTT.

Points on this clone: The CDR3 does not close with the conserved phenylalanine or tryptophan, likely indicating a read error. The DNA is left out, because the CDR3 cannot be placed on it with certainty; the CDR3 is given as TCRdb lists it. The chain recombines TRBV6-4 with TRBJ2-4; the D call of TRBD1 is as the table states it, not checked on the DNA. Germline CDR1 reads MRHNA; CDR2 reads SNTAGT. The CDR3 has 11 residues if both end residues are counted. The CDR3 reads CASIEGVFSTG.

The chain recombines TRBV15 with TRBJ1-2, with 9 bases matching TRBD1. V lost 1 base to trimming and J lost 6 bases; unmatched junction nucleotides: 9. CDR1 is LNHNV and CDR2 is YYDKDF in the germline V gene (reference sequence). This CDR3 spans 16 amino acids. This CDR3 is CATSRGMAGTGNGYTF. DNA for the CDR3: TGTGCCACCAGCAGAGGGATGGCCGGGACAGGGAATGGCTACACCTTC.